A single sample gave rise to the 30 T cell receptor beta chains below, sequenced in a study of cytomegalovirus exposure and HLA in healthy donors. The PCR contained 60 Vbeta and 13 Jbeta primers. Sequencing was performed with immunoSEQ multiplex PCR; in TCRdb, only in-frame clones are kept and a portion is missing. The data hold over 150,000 clones, with roughly 82% observed a single time. The sequencing input was PBMCs. These receptors were taken from a girl between 5 and 17 years old in good health and CMV-seropositive.

The CDR3 spells CASSFQTSRDKNIQYF. The DNA for the CDR3 is TGTGCCAGCAGTTTCCAGACTAGTCGGGACAAAAACATTCAGTACTTC. This chain links TRBV28 with TRBJ2-4, with D perhaps TRBD2 (6 bases). The V end was cut by 3 bases, the J end by 3 bases, with 15 bases between. In germline, CDR1 is MDHEN, CDR2 SYDVKM. This CDR3 is 16 amino acids long. Based on the CDR3 plus reference TRBV28 and TRBJ2-4, the full variable domain is DVKVTQSSRYLVKRTGEKVFLECVQDMDHENMFWYRQDPGLGLRLIYFSYDVKMKEKGDIPEGYSVSREKKERFSLILESASTNQTSMYLCASSFQTSRDKNIQYFGAGTRLSVL.

The rearrangement joins TRBV10-2 to TRBJ2-5, with 9 nucleotides matching TRBD1. CDR3 length: 14 residues. Germline CDR1 is WSHSY and CDR2 is SAAADI. The junction had 9 bases not matched to a gene; V was cut back by 6 bases and J by 7 bases. CDR3 loop: CASSVGQGWGTQYF. DNA for the CDR3: TGCGCCAGCAGCGTGGGACAGGGATGGGGGACCCAGTACTTC.

V gene TRBV28 combines with J gene TRBJ1-5; no clear D. Trimming removed 3 bases at V and 6 bases at J, with 12 bases between. Germline V gene lookup returns CDR1 MDHEN and CDR2 SYDVKM. This CDR3 is built from 14 residues. DNA of the CDR3: TGTGCCAGCAGTTTCTGGGTTGAGCGTCAGCCCCAGCATTTT. Its protein is CASSFWVERQPQHF.

In its sample, this clone was seen once. J is TRBJ1-2 and V is TRBV27; 9 bases match TRBD1. This CDR3 region has 17 residues. V was clipped by 3 bases and J by 7 bases; unmatched bases: 15. Germline loops: CDR1 MNHEY, CDR2 SMNVEV (reference sequence). Written as DNA, the CDR3 is TGTGCCAGCAGTTTCTTAGGACAGGGGAACGGTATGCGTGGCTACACCTTC. It specifies CASSFLGQGNGMRGYTF.

This clone has just a few counts. V and J are TRBV7-3 and TRBJ2-1, with TRBD2 matching over 9 bases. Germline V gene sequence: CDR1 SGHTA, CDR2 FQGTGA. The CDR3 is made up of 15 amino acids. V was pared by 2 bases and J by 8 bases, with 7 bases of the junction left unmatched. This chain's CDR3 is CASSLFGGGDHEQFF. In DNA, the CDR3 is TGTGCCAGCAGCTTATTCGGCGGGGGGGACCATGAGCAGTTCTTC. The entire variable domain, with the rest obtained from reference TRBV7-3 and TRBJ2-1, is as follows: GAGVSQTPSNKVTEKGKYVELRCDPISGHTALYWYRQSLGQGPEFLIYFQGTGAADDSGLPNDRFFAVRPEGSVSTLKIQRTERGDSAVYLCASSLFGGGDHEQFFGPGTRLTVL.

To note about this clone: Sequence at one end of the junction differs from germline and may be a read error. The rearrangement uses TRBV9 and TRBJ2-2, with D possibly TRBD2 on 5 matching bases. The CDR3 spans 13 residues. Germline lookup yields CDR1 SGDLS and CDR2 YYNGEE. The CDR3 region is CASSVVETGELLF. The CDR3 region has the DNA TGTGCCAGCAGCGTAGTAGAGACCGGGGAGCTGCTTTTT.

The genes are TRBV7-8 and TRBJ2-7; 8 nucleotides agree with TRBD2. Per the germline V gene, CDR1 is SGHVS and CDR2 is FQNEAQ. This CDR3 contains 14 residues. J was trimmed by 5 bases and V by 4 bases; bases with no gene match: 7. CDR3 nucleotides: TGTGCCAGCAGCTCGGGACTAGATAGTAACGAGCAGTACTTC. As protein: CASSSGLDSNEQYF.

This chain joins TRBV5-4 and TRBJ2-1, with TRBD2 identical over 12 bases. The trim removed 4 bases at V and 6 bases at J, leaving 11 bases unmatched. The CDR3 length is 17 residues. Germline V gene lookup returns CDR1 SGHNT and CDR2 YYREEE (reference sequence). For the CDR3, the DNA is TGTGCCAGCAGCCAAACTAGCGGGGGGTGGGCTGCCAATGAGCAGTTCTTC. This translates into CASSQTSGGWAANEQFF.

The V and J genes are TRBV9 and TRBJ2-5, with unresolved D. This CDR3 comprises 15 residues. Germline CDR1 and CDR2: SGDLS and YYNGEE. V gave up 0 bases and J gave up 1 base, with 10 bases separating them. The CDR3: CASSVDPGSQETQYF. In DNA, the CDR3 is TGTGCCAGCAGCGTAGACCCTGGCAGCCAAGAGACCCAGTACTTC.

CDR3 DNA: TGTGCCAGCAGTGGGGGGACAGGGGTGAATCAGCCCCAGCATTTT. Translating it yields CASSGGTGVNQPQHF. The chain uses TRBV6-1 and TRBJ1-5; 10 bases fit TRBD1. The CDR3 is made up of 15 amino acids. From germline, CDR1 is MNHNS and CDR2 SASEGT. V dropped 4 bases and J dropped 4; count of bases not matched to a gene: 4.

CDR3: CASRPSGGPTDTQYF. The CDR3 region has the DNA TGTGCCAGCAGACCAAGCGGGGGCCCCACAGATACGCAGTATTTT. The chain carries TRBV7-3 and TRBJ2-3; 8 positions match TRBD2. The CDR3 is made up of 15 amino acids. CDR1 SGHTA and CDR2 FQGTGA come from the germline V gene. The junction had 7 bases not matched to a gene; V was cut back by 6 bases and J by 2 bases.

The chain is built from TRBV19 and TRBJ2-1, with 7 nucleotides matching TRBD2. This CDR3 spans 15 amino acids. The V segment lost 7 bases and the J segment 7 bases; nucleotides outside the gene matches: 13. Germline V gene lookup returns CDR1 LNHDA and CDR2 SQIVND (reference sequence). The CDR3 loop reads CASTPMGGSRNEQFF. The DNA of the CDR3 is TGTGCCAGTACCCCCATGGGCGGGAGTCGGAATGAGCAGTTCTTC.

The chain carries TRBV19 and TRBJ2-6, with TRBD2 matching 8 bases. V was pared by 0 bases and J by 1 base, with 5 bases of the junction left unmatched. CDR1 is LNHDA, CDR2 SQIVND, per germline (reference sequence). The CDR3 totals 18 residues. CDR3 DNA sequence: TGTGCCAGTAGTATAGATCGACTAGCGCTTTCTGGGGCCAACGTCCTGACTTTC. Its translation: CASSIDRLALSGANVLTF.

The chain combines TRBV6-4 with TRBJ2-1; 11 bases agree with TRBD1. Germline V gene data show CDR1 as MRHNA and CDR2 as SNTAGT. Losses at the gene ends were 3 bases for V and 9 bases for J; bases not matched to a gene: 7. The CDR3 spans 15 residues. The CDR3 protein is CASSESGTGGSEQFF. The CDR3, as DNA: TGTGCCAGCAGTGAGTCCGGGACAGGGGGATCTGAGCAGTTCTTC.

This rearrangement joins TRBV5-1 to TRBJ2-1; 9 positions agree with TRBD2. The CDR3 contains 15 residues. CDR1 SGHRS and CDR2 YFSETQ come from the germline V gene. J lost 3 bases, V lost 3 bases, and 4 bases had no gene match. The DNA for the CDR3 is TGCGCCAGCAGCTGGGCTAGCGGGGACTACAATGAGCAGTTCTTC. It translates to CASSWASGDYNEQFF.

The chain combines TRBV7-8 with TRBJ1-2, with D hard to call. The CDR3 extends over 13 amino acids. Trimming took 2 bases from V and 6 from J, leaving 10 bases between them. Germline CDR1 and CDR2: SGHVS and FQNEAQ. As DNA, the CDR3 is TGTGCCAGCAGCTTATTCCCGGGGAATGGCTACACCTTC. This gives the protein CASSLFPGNGYTF. The full variable domain, its missing parts supplied by reference TRBV7-8 and TRBJ1-2, is GAGVSQSPRYKVAKRGQDVALRCDPISGHVSLFWYQQALGQGPEFLTYFQNEAQLDKSGLPSDRFFAERPEGSVSTLKIQRTQQEDSAVYLCASSLFPGNGYTFGSGTRLTVV.

V and J are TRBV28 and TRBJ1-2; possible D gene TRBD1, 5 bases. The V gene lost 3 bases and the J gene lost 8 bases, with 16 bases spanning the gap. The germline CDR1 and CDR2 sequences are MDHEN and SYDVKM. The CDR3 spans 14 residues. As DNA, the CDR3 is TGTGCCAGCAGTTTTTGGGGCGACATATCCGGCTACACCTTC. It specifies CASSFWGDISGYTF.

The gene calls are TRBV5-1 and TRBJ1-1; D unclear. Trimming shortened V by 2 bases and J by 0 bases, and 5 bases separated the two germline ends. The CDR3 contains 13 residues. The germline V gene encodes CDR1 SGHRS and CDR2 YFSETQ. The CDR3 loop reads CASSFQVNTEAFF. The DNA for the CDR3 is TGCGCCAGCAGCTTCCAGGTGAACACTGAAGCTTTCTTT.

This clone was seen once. The chain has TRBV10-1 and TRBJ2-7, with 8 positions matching TRBD2. The V segment lost 3 bases and the J segment 5 bases; nucleotides outside the gene matches: 6. The CDR3 loop spans 14 amino acids. Germline CDR1 and CDR2: WNHNN and SYGVQD (reference sequence). CDR3 DNA: TGCGCCAGCAGTGACGGGGGGGGCCTGAACGAGCAGTACTTC. Protein sequence: CASSDGGGLNEQYF.

The gene calls are TRBV7-2 and TRBJ2-7; a weak D match, TRBD2 (6 bases). The germline V gene encodes CDR1 SGHTA and CDR2 FQGNSA. V was cut by 1 base and J by 0 bases, with 10 bases left in between. The CDR3 spans 15 residues. The CDR3 region is CASSLEAGLSYEQYF. CDR3 nucleotides: TGTGCCAGCAGCTTAGAAGCGGGTCTCTCCTACGAGCAGTACTTC.

The chain is built from TRBV19 and TRBJ1-2, with no clear D. Germline values: CDR1 LNHDA, CDR2 SQIVND (reference sequence). V gave up 3 bases and J gave up 8 bases, with 10 bases separating them. The CDR3 contains 12 residues. The CDR3 is CASSITGGGYTF. CDR3 DNA: TGTGCCAGTAGTATTACGGGCGGGGGCTACACCTTC.

The chain joins TRBV6-5 to TRBJ1-2; 8 positions match TRBD1. The V segment lost 7 bases and the J segment 7 bases; nucleotides outside the gene matches: 5. CDR3 length equals 12 residues. Germline loops: CDR1 MNHEY, CDR2 SVGAGI. In DNA form, the CDR3 reads TGTGCCAGCATGCAGGGGGCAGGTGGCTACACCTTC. Amino acid sequence: CASMQGAGGYTF.

V gene TRBV5-1 combines with J gene TRBJ2-5; perhaps TRBD2 as D (6 bases). CDR3 length: 14 residues. Between the trimmed V and J ends, which lost 3 bases and 5 bases, there was a span of 14 bases. From germline, CDR1 is SGHRS and CDR2 YFSETQ. The DNA for the CDR3 is TGCGCCAGCAGCTGGGCGACTAGAGGGGAGACCCAGTACTTC. Translating it yields CASSWATRGETQYF.

This chain links TRBV28 with TRBJ2-7; 7 bases fit TRBD1. J lost 4 bases, V lost 5 bases, and 8 bases had no gene match. CDR1 and CDR2 from the germline V gene are MDHEN and SYDVKM. This CDR3 has 14 residues. The CDR3 nucleotides read TGTGCCAGCAGTCTACAGGGGAACCGTTACGAGCAGTACTTC. This translates into CASSLQGNRYEQYF.

The chain combines TRBV7-3 with TRBJ2-3, with D perhaps matching TRBD1 (5 bases). Germline lookup yields CDR1 SGHTA and CDR2 FQGTGA. The CDR3 consists of 14 residues. V gave up 2 bases and J gave up 0 bases, with 6 bases separating them. CDR3 loop: CASSLDRSTDTQYF. CDR3 nucleotides: TGTGCCAGCAGCTTAGACAGAAGCACAGATACGCAGTATTTT.

V gene TRBV2 combines with J gene TRBJ1-2; D gene uncertain. Trimming took 2 bases from V and 4 from J, leaving 17 bases between them. The CDR3 is 16 amino acids. CDR1 is SNHLY and CDR2 is FYNNEI in the germline V gene. The DNA for the CDR3 is TGTGCCAGCAGTGAAAGGCGGCCCGTTAATTTCTATGGCTACACCTTC. Its protein product is CASSERRPVNFYGYTF. Looking up the rest from reference TRBV2 and TRBJ1-2 gives the full variable domain: EPEVTQTPSHQVTQMGQEVILRCVPISNHLYFYWYRQILGQKVEFLVSFYNNEISEKSEIFDDQFSVERPDGSNFTLKIRSTKLEDSAMYFCASSERRPVNFYGYTFGSGTRLTVV.

The chain joins TRBV7-2 to TRBJ2-7, with 8 bases lining up with TRBD2. This CDR3 region has 15 residues. V lost 5 bases to trimming and J lost 2 bases; unmatched junction nucleotides: 8. CDR1 SGHTA and CDR2 FQGNSA come from the germline V gene. CDR3 region: CASSQAGRGTYEQYF. The CDR3 nucleotides are TGTGCCAGCAGCCAGGCCGGGAGGGGGACCTACGAGCAGTACTTC.

The rearrangement links TRBV10-3 to TRBJ2-4, with a possible D match to TRBD1 (6 bases). This CDR3 region has 13 residues. Germline V gene data show CDR1 as ENHRY and CDR2 as SYGVKD. Trimming cost V 3 bases and J 15 bases, with 18 bases left between them. CDR3 coding DNA: TGTGCCATCAGTGATTACCAGGGGCGCACTCGGTACTTC. Translation: CAISDYQGRTRYF.

This clone was observed a few times. V usage is TRBV5-6 and J usage is TRBJ1-3, with no clear D. V lost 2 bases and J lost 0, with 12 bases in between. The V gene's germline CDR1 is SGHDT and CDR2 YYEEEE. This CDR3 comprises 16 residues. Written as DNA, the CDR3 is TGTGCCAGCAGCTTAACACAGATTCTCTCTGGAAACACCATATATTTT. Translating gives CASSLTQILSGNTIYF.

This clone was counted only a few times. J is TRBJ2-1 and V is TRBV4-1; no definite D call. Trimming removed 2 bases from V and 4 bases from J, with 6 bases in between. CDR3 length equals 13 residues. Germline V gene lookup returns CDR1 MGHRA and CDR2 YSYEKL. This CDR3 reads CASSQSRYNEQFF. In DNA form, the CDR3 reads TGCGCCAGCAGCCAATCCCGTTACAATGAGCAGTTCTTC.